This T cell receptor beta chain was sequenced during a study of identical twins (dated by TCRdb to the mid-2010s). Study-wide context: TCR alpha and beta repertoires from monozygotic twins, unrelated adults of various ages and cord blood were deep-sequenced to test whether fetal clonotypes persist. Replicate twin experiments were performed at different times using different library preparation protocols to rule out contamination. What the study reported, not specific to this receptor: Out-of-frame TCR alpha sharing in monozygotic twins was systematically underestimated by recombination models, whereas sharing between unrelated individuals was in agreement with the recombination models. Zero-insertion analyses could be partly confounded by invariant T cells such as MAIT and iNKT, although diverse VJ usage argued against such confounding for most clonotypes. Because the same donors could not be followed over many years, the conclusions depended on cross-sectional statistical analysis. In beta out-of-frame sequences, excess twin sharing was weaker, because having fewer shared sequences lowered the signal-to-noise ratio. Fewer insertions were carried by abundant cord blood beta clonotypes, a similar but weaker trend appeared in young adult naive repertoires, and no such trend appeared in memory repertoires. Compared with coincidental sharing between unrelated individuals, an excess of low generation-probability sequences was observed among out-of-frame TCR alpha sequences shared between twins.

Library method: 5' RACE. For sequencing, an Illumina HiSeq 2000 was employed. A universal primer binding site was introduced by template switching, and a unique molecular identifier was present in the final cDNA, enabling accurate counting of TCR cDNA molecules. Specific primers in the conserved constant-segment region were used to synthesize first-strand cDNA for the TCR alpha and beta chains. To control for contamination, each cDNA library was double barcoded with a SMART-Mk sample barcode plus Illumina barcodes. TruSeq adapter sequences and Illumina sample barcodes were added in two successive PCR steps. TCR alpha and beta cDNA libraries were sequenced on the Illumina HiSeq platform with custom primers. In the paper's pipeline: Unique molecular identifiers were extracted from raw reads with MiGEC, and CDR3 positions were determined with MiXCR. Recombination models were inferred per individual with the repgenHMM and IGoR tools using an EM algorithm. The tcR package in R was used for shared clonotype analysis, with sharing normalized by the product of cloneset sizes. Out-of-frame nonproductive sequences were analyzed to study raw recombination free of thymic and clonal selection effects. TCRdb applied fastp at Q25 and MiXCR to the public reads, then kept only in-frame beta chains. Entries are consolidated by CDR3 protein sequence, retaining the most common genes and DNA. TCRdb's processing, not the study's, gives the V and J calls here. Present in this sample are 450,000 or so distinct CDR3 sequences, about 24% of which were seen just once. In total, the top ten clones hold approximately 2.9% of the sample.

Only healthy Caucasian donors were included. The twin cohort consisted of three pairs of female monozygotic twins, all aged roughly 18 to 29 years. CD4+ and CD8+ T cell populations were isolated with positive isolation kits from Invitrogen. As regards this clonotype: This receptor's antigen is unknown. The junction and the germline gene differ at one end; a read error may be behind it.

Separately, the same data were catalogued under a study of T cells expressing NK-cell markers. From the second report: In sorted CD3+CD56+NKG2C+, CD3+CD56+NKG2C- and CD3+CD56-NKG2C+ T-cell subsets from about 8 donors, TCR beta-chain repertoires were profiled. Seven of the eight sequenced donors were HCMV-seropositive and one was HCMV-seronegative. To restrict sorting to alphabetaTCR-expressing T cells, an anti-gammadeltaTCR antibody was added in several experiments. For several donors, the dominant CD3+CD56+NKG2C+ clonotypes were among the top 10 CD8+ clonotypes and accounted for roughly 1.0-7.5% of CD8+ T cells. Those dominant clonotypes were again the most abundant among CD3+CD56-NKG2C+ cells in a handful of donors, at roughly 28.3-65%. Whether the expanded NKG2C-expressing T cell clones were specific for HCMV antigens was left unclear. The study sequenced eight donors, all healthy volunteers chosen at random: three men and five women. A commercial ELISA kit detecting HCMV-specific IgG in serum was used to determine HCMV serostatus. Reads were demultiplexed and grouped by UMI with MIGEC, and clonotypes were assembled and quantified with MiTCR. To exclude erroneous sequences, only TCR cDNA sequences supported by at least two reads were retained. The tcR package was used for downstream repertoire analysis, with clonotypes matched between fractions based on CDR3 nucleotide sequence plus V segment. VDJmatch was used to annotate antigen specificity against VDJdb, with one amino acid substitution in CDR3 permitted.

Sequencing was performed on CD4+ T cells sorted from blood. This sequence originates from a woman aged 18-35 years in good health.

Here is the DNA: TGCAGTGCTATCGCGGGCACATATACGCAGTATTTT. It translates as CSAIAGTYTQYF. This chain joins TRBV20-1 to TRBJ2-3; the D segment could be TRBD2, given 5 matching bases. The CDR3 holds 12 amino acids from the cysteine to the phenylalanine. Only the CDR3 part of the read is kept: 36 bases, read in frame from the first base. CDR1 and CDR2 (DFQATT, SNEGSKA) derive from the germline V gene (reference sequence).